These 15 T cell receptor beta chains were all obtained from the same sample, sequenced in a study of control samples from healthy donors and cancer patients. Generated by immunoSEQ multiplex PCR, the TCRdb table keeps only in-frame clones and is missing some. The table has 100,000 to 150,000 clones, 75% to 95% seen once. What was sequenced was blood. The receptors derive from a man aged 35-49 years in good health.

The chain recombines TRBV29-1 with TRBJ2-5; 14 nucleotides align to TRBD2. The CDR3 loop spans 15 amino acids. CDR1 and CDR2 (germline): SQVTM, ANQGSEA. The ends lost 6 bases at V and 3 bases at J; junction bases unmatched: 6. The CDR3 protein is CSVAGTSGGKETQYF. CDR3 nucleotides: TGCAGCGTCGCCGGGACTAGCGGGGGCAAAGAGACCCAGTACTTC. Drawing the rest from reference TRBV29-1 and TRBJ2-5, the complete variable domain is SAVISQKPSRDICQRGTSLTIQCQVDSQVTMMFWYRQQPGQSLTLIATANQGSEATYESGFVIDKFPISRPNLTFSTLTVSNMSPEDSSIYLCSVAGTSGGKETQYFGPGTRLLVL.

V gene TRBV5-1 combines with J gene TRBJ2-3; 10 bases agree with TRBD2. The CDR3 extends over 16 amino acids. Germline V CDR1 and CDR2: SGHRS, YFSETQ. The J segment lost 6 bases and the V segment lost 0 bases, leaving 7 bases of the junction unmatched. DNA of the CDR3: TGCGCCAGCAGCTTGGTCGCTAGCGGGGGAGCCGATACGCAGTATTTT. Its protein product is CASSLVASGGADTQYF.

The CDR3 loop reads CATSRGGPGAPEQFF. The CDR3 DNA is TGTGCCACCAGCAGAGGCGGGCCAGGAGCGCCTGAGCAGTTCTTC. The V gene is TRBV15, the J gene TRBJ2-1; maybe TRBD2 (5 bases). The germline gives CDR1 LNHNV, CDR2 YYDKDF (reference sequence). V was clipped by 1 base and J by 9 bases, with 16 bases between them. The CDR3 is 15 amino acids.

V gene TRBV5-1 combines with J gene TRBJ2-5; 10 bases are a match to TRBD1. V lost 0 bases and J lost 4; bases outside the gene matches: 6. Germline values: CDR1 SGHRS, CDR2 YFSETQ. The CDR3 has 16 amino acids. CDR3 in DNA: TGCGCCAGCAGCTTGGCCGTGACAGGGGGCTCAGAGACCCAGTACTTC. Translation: CASSLAVTGGSETQYF.

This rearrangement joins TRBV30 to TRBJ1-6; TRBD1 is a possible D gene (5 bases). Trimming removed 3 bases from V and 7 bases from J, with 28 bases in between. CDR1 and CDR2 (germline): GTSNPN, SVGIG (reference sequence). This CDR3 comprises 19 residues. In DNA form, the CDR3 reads TGTGCCTGGAGAAAAGGCCGGGACCTAGGCCTGGACGGGAATTCACCCCTCCACTTT. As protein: CAWRKGRDLGLDGNSPLHF.

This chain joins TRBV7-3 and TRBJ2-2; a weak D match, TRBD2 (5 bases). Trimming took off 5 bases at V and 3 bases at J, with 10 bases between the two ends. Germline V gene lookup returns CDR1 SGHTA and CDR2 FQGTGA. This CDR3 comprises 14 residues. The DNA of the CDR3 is TGTGCCAGCAGCCTTACTAGAGACACCGGGGAGCTGTTTTTT. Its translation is CASSLTRDTGELFF.

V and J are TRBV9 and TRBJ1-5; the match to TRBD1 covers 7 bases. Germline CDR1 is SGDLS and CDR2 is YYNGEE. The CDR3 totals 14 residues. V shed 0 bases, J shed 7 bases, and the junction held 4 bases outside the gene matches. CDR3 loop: CASSVGQGGQPQHF. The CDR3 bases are TGTGCCAGCAGCGTAGGGCAGGGGGGACAGCCCCAGCATTTT.

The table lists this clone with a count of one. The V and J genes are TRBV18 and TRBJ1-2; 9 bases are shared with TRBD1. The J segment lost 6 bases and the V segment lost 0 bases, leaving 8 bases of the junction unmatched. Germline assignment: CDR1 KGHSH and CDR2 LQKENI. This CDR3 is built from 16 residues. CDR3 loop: CASSPPRGQGGDGYTF. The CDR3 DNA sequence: TGTGCCAGCTCACCACCGAGGGGACAGGGAGGGGATGGCTACACCTTC.

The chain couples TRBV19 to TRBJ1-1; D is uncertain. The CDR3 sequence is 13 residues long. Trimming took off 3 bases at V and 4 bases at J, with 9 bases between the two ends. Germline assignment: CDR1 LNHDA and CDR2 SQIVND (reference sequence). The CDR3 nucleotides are TGTGCCAGTAGTATGACCTTGGGCACTGAAGCTTTCTTT. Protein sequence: CASSMTLGTEAFF.

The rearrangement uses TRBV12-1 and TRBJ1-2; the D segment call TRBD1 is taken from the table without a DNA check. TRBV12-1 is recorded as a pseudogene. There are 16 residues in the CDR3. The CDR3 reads CASSFSGQGADYGYTF. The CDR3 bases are TGTGCCAGCAGCTTTTCGGGACAGGGGGCGGACTATGGCTACACCTTC.

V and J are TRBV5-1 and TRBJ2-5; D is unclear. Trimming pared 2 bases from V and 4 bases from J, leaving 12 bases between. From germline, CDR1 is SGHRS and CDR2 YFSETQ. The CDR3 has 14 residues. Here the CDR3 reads CASSFRRGSETQYF. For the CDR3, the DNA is TGCGCCAGCAGCTTTCGAAGAGGATCAGAGACCCAGTACTTC. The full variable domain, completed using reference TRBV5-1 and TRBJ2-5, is KAGVTQTPRYLIKTRGQQVTLSCSPISGHRSVSWYQQTPGQGLQFLFEYFSETQRNKGNFPGRFSGRQFSNSRSEMNVSTLELGDSALYLCASSFRRGSETQYFGPGTRLLVL.

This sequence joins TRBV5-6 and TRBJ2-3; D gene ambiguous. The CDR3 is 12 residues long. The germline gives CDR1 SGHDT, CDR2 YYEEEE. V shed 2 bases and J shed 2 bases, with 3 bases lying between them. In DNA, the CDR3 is TGTGCCAGCAGCTTCGCCACAGATACGCAGTATTTT. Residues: CASSFATDTQYF.

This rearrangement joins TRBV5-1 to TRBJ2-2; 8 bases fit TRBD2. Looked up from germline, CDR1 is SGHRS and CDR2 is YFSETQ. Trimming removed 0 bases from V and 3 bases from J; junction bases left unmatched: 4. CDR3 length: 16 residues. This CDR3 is CASSLETSAYTGELFF. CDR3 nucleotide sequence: TGCGCCAGCAGCTTGGAGACTAGCGCGTACACCGGGGAGCTGTTTTTT.

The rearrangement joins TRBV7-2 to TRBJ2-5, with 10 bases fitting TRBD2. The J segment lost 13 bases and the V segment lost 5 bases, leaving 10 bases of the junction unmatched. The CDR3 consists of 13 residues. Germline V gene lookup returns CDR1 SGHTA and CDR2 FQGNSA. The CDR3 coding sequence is TGTGCCAGCAGCCCTCGGACTAGCGGCACTATGTACTTC. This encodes CASSPRTSGTMYF.

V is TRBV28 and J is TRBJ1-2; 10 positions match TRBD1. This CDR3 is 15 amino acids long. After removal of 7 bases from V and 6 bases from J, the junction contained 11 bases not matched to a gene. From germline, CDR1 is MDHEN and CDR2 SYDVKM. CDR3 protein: CASTPADRGLHGYTF. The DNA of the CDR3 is TGTGCCAGCACTCCCGCCGACAGGGGGCTTCATGGCTACACCTTC.